The present entry profiles one T cell receptor (beta chain) with its context. The antigen remains unidentified. The data originate from a study of T-cell reconstitution after alpha-beta-depleted transplantation in children. Broader study findings: Several hundred rapidly expanded clones from non-depleted graft cells reportedly supplied alpha-beta T cells about two months post-transplant. The main origin of T-cell counts and diversity one year after transplant was newly produced T cells. Surviving recipient T cells and thymic progenitors underlay high day-60 TCRbeta diversity in some patients.

CDR3 length: 17 amino acids. V dropped 7 bases and J dropped 0; count of bases not matched to a gene: 11. CDR1 SGHRS and CDR2 YFSETQ come from the germline V gene. The authors prepared the TCRbeta library with unique molecular identifiers. TCRdb itself ran the PCR reads through MiXCR, one entry per CDR3 protein. The table lists hundreds of thousands of distinct CDR3 sequences, less than 15% of them singletons. This sequence was found in a girl aged 2-10 years with congenital amegakaryocytic thrombocytopenia, due to receive a stem cell transplant. Sequenced here: PBMCs, sampled before TCRalphabeta/CD19-depleted stem cell transplant. The gene calls are TRBV5-1 and TRBJ2-1, with TRBD2 matching over 9 bases. The CDR3 spells CASRSGSTISSYNEQFF. CDR3 DNA sequence: TGCGCCAGCCGTAGCGGGAGCACTATTAGCTCCTACAATGAGCAGTTCTTC.